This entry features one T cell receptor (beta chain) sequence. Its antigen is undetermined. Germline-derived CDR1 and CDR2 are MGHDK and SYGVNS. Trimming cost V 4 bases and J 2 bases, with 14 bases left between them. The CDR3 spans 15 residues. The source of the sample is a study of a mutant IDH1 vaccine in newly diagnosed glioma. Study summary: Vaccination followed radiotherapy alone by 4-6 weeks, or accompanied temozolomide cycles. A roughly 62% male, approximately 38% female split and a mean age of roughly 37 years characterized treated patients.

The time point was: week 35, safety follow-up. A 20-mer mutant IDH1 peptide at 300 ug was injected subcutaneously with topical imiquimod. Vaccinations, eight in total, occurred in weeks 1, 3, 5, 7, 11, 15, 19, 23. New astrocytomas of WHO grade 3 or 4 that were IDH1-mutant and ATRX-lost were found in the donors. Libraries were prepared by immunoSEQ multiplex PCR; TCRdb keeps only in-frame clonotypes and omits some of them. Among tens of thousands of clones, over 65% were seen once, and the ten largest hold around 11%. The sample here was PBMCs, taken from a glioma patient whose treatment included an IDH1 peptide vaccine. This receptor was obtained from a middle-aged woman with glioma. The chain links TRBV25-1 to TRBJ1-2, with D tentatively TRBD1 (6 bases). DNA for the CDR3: TGTGCCAGCAGTGGATCCCTGGACAGAAACTATGGCTACACCTTC. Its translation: CASSGSLDRNYGYTF.